These 19 T cell receptor beta chains were all obtained from the same sample, sequenced in a study of beta chain features in type 1 diabetes. Investigators reverse transcribed all isolated RNA, so they sequenced expressed TCRB transcripts. The method was immunoSEQ multiplex PCR; TCRdb's version includes in-frame clones alone and lacks a portion of them. The table shows under 450,000 clones, with about 15% occurring only once. The material sequenced was naive CD4+ T cells from blood. The receptors originated from a man aged 25-45 years in good health.

This clone was seen more than once but under ten times. V gene TRBV6-5 combines with J gene TRBJ2-1; the D gene is possibly TRBD2 (5 bases). This CDR3 is 16 amino acids long. Trimming took 0 bases from V and 4 from J, leaving 13 bases between them. In germline, CDR1 is MNHEY, CDR2 SVGAGI. The CDR3 coding sequence is TGTGCCAGCAGTTACTCGAACGGGATTTCGTACAATGAGCAGTTCTTC. Protein: CASSYSNGISYNEQFF.

There are a few counts of this clone. This rearrangement joins TRBV28 to TRBJ1-6; 9 nucleotides agree with TRBD1. Germline CDR1 is MDHEN and CDR2 is SYDVKM. Trimming at V came to 7 bases and at J to 13 bases, leaving 14 bases not matched to a gene. The CDR3 consists of 15 residues. Here the CDR3 reads CASTAAGTGKDPLHF. CDR3 in DNA: TGTGCCAGCACCGCCGCCGGGACAGGGAAAGATCCCCTCCACTTT.

V gene TRBV6-6 combines with J gene TRBJ2-1, with 7 bases identical to TRBD2. The CDR3 totals 14 residues. In germline, CDR1 is MNHNY, CDR2 SVGAGI (reference sequence). J gave up 4 bases and V 5 bases, and 5 bases lay outside the gene matches. The CDR3 sequence is CASSAGTTYNEQFF. The CDR3 nucleotides are TGTGCCAGCAGTGCCGGGACTACATACAATGAGCAGTTCTTC.

The table lists this clone with a few counts. This chain links TRBV27 with TRBJ2-4, with a weak D call TRBD2 (7 bases). This CDR3 has 17 amino acids. The V end lost 0 bases, the J end lost 3 bases, and 15 bases lay between the germline ends. Germline assignment: CDR1 MNHEY and CDR2 SMNVEV (reference sequence). This CDR3 is CASSLSRGGLGKNIQYF. The CDR3, as DNA: TGTGCCAGCAGTTTATCTCGCGGGGGCCTGGGCAAAAACATTCAGTACTTC.

The chain has TRBV7-2 and TRBJ1-5, with D unclear. The CDR3 extends over 15 amino acids. Trimming removed 1 base from V and 7 bases from J, with 14 bases in between. Germline V lookup: CDR1 SGHTA, CDR2 FQGNSA. CDR3 in amino acids: CASSLDWGVGQPQHF. For the CDR3, the DNA is TGTGCCAGCAGCTTAGATTGGGGAGTTGGACAGCCCCAGCATTTT.

This clone was found a few times. V gene TRBV4-3 combines with J gene TRBJ1-4; D call uncertain. The CDR3 spans 17 residues. CDR1 and CDR2 from the germline V gene are LGHNA and YSLEER. V dropped 0 bases and J dropped 0 bases, with 11 bases sitting between them. CDR3 DNA: TGCGCCAGCAGCCAAGATCTAAGGATAGCAACTAATGAAAAACTGTTTTTT. Residues: CASSQDLRIATNEKLFF.

This clone was seen more than once but under ten times. The chain joins TRBV9 to TRBJ2-5; no firm D call. Germline CDR1 is SGDLS and CDR2 is YYNGEE. Trimming took off 5 bases at V and 5 bases at J, with 13 bases between the two ends. This CDR3 comprises 13 residues. CDR3 DNA: TGTGCCAGCAGTCTCAATGCTGGCGAGACCCAGTACTTC. Translation gives CASSLNAGETQYF.

About this clone: Other DNA sequences within the sample encode an identical CDR3. This chain uses TRBV30 with TRBJ2-5; 7 nucleotides match TRBD2. CDR3 size: 13 residues. Germline V gene sequence: CDR1 GTSNPN, CDR2 SVGIG (reference sequence). With 0 bases clipped from V and 5 bases from J, the junction kept 3 bases outside the gene matches. The CDR3 reads CAWSVRLAETQYF. The CDR3 DNA is TGTGCCTGGAGTGTACGACTAGCTGAGACCCAGTACTTC. Full variable domain (remainder filled in from reference TRBV30 and TRBJ2-5): SQTIHQWPATLVQPVGSPLSLECTVEGTSNPNLYWYRQAAGRGLQLLFYSVGIGQISSEVPQNLSASRPQDRQFILSSKKLLLSDSGFYLCAWSVRLAETQYFGPGTRLLVL.

This chain uses TRBV4-2 with TRBJ1-1, with D uncertain. This CDR3 has 15 residues. Per the germline V gene, CDR1 is LGHNA and CDR2 is YNFKEQ. Deletions cut 0 bases from V and 0 bases from J, with 8 bases between. CDR3 residues: CASSQDRRMNTEAFF. Written as DNA, the CDR3 is TGTGCCAGCAGCCAAGATCGACGGATGAACACTGAAGCTTTCTTT.

This clone was seen a few times. V usage is TRBV5-4 and J usage is TRBJ2-1, with 10 nucleotides matching TRBD1. The CDR3 covers 15 residues. Germline-derived CDR1 and CDR2 are SGHNT and YYREEE (reference sequence). V trimming: 3 bases; J trimming: 6 bases; junction bases outside the gene matches: 6. The CDR3 region is CASSSGTGVSNEQFF. CDR3 DNA sequence: TGTGCCAGCAGCTCCGGGACAGGGGTTAGCAATGAGCAGTTCTTC.

The chain links TRBV30 to TRBJ1-2; 7 nucleotides agree with TRBD1. From germline, CDR1 is GTSNPN and CDR2 SVGIG (reference sequence). The V gene end was trimmed by 0 bases and the J gene end by 6 bases; junction bases not matched to a gene: 7. CDR3 length: 14 residues. CDR3: CAWSVRGRGNGYTF. The DNA for the CDR3 is TGTGCCTGGAGTGTCCGGGGCAGGGGGAATGGCTACACCTTC.

This clone was seen more than once but under ten times. This chain uses TRBV25-1 with TRBJ2-5; the match to TRBD2 covers 7 bases. This CDR3 has 15 amino acids. Germline CDR1 reads MGHDK; CDR2 reads SYGVNS. With V trimmed by 6 bases and J by 5 bases, 12 bases remained unmatched. Written as DNA, the CDR3 is TGTGCCAGCAGGAGCACACGGGACTATCGGGAGACCCAGTACTTC. Translated, it gives CASRSTRDYRETQYF.

V gene TRBV5-4 combines with J gene TRBJ2-3; unclear D gene. The CDR3 is 13 residues long. The ends were cut back, 2 bases at V and 2 bases at J, with 6 bases in the middle. The germline V gene has CDR1 SGHNT and CDR2 YYREEE (reference sequence). The CDR3: CASSLSVTDTQYF. The DNA for the CDR3 is TGTGCCAGCAGCTTATCGGTCACAGATACGCAGTATTTT.

This clone was counted only a few times. The rearrangement joins TRBV18 to TRBJ2-5; no firm D call. The CDR3 length is 13 residues. The V gene's germline CDR1 is KGHSH and CDR2 LQKENI. Trimming pared 2 bases from V and 5 bases from J, leaving 9 bases between. The CDR3 protein is CASSPSGTETQYF. DNA of the CDR3: TGTGCCAGCTCACCATCGGGTACCGAGACCCAGTACTTC.

The chain recombines TRBV19 with TRBJ2-7; D is undetermined. This CDR3 comprises 13 residues. Deletions cut 3 bases from V and 6 bases from J, with 12 bases between. Looked up from germline, CDR1 is LNHDA and CDR2 is SQIVND (reference sequence). This CDR3 reads CASSMARWGEQYF. The DNA of the CDR3 is TGTGCCAGTAGTATGGCCAGGTGGGGCGAGCAGTACTTC.

This chain connects TRBV9 to TRBJ2-5; 7 bases match TRBD1. V lost 0 bases, J lost 7 bases, and 6 bases stayed unmatched. The CDR3 sequence is 14 residues long. CDR1 and CDR2 from the germline V gene are SGDLS and YYNGEE. This CDR3 reads CASSVEQGSLTQYF. The CDR3 DNA sequence: TGTGCCAGCAGCGTAGAACAGGGGTCCCTGACCCAGTACTTC. The full variable domain, rest sourced from reference TRBV9 and TRBJ2-5, is DSGVTQTPKHLITATGQRVTLRCSPRSGDLSVYWYQQSLDQGLQFLIQYYNGEERAKGNILERFSAQQFPDLHSELNLSSLELGDSALYFCASSVEQGSLTQYFGPGTRLLVL.

The chain has TRBV9 and TRBJ2-5, with D unclear. This CDR3 is 14 amino acids long. Trimming shortened V by 2 bases and J by 5 bases, and 13 bases separated the two germline ends. Germline CDR1 is SGDLS and CDR2 is YYNGEE. Here the CDR3 DNA reads TGTGCCAGCAGCGTCGTGTCTCAAGGGGAGACCCAGTACTTC. It is translated as CASSVVSQGETQYF.

The chain recombines TRBV7-9 with TRBJ1-2, with no clear D. V lost 5 bases and J lost 4, with 8 bases in between. This CDR3 contains 12 residues. Germline V gives CDR1 SEHNR, CDR2 FQNEAQ (reference sequence). CDR3 in DNA: TGTGCCAGCAGCCGAAAAATCTATGGCTACACCTTC. It translates to CASSRKIYGYTF.

This clone was counted only a few times. V usage is TRBV5-6 and J usage is TRBJ2-1; possibly TRBD1 for D (6 bases). The CDR3 covers 12 residues. The germline V and J ends were trimmed by 1 base and 9 bases, with 8 bases remaining between them. CDR1 SGHDT and CDR2 YYEEEE come from the germline V gene. The CDR3 spells CASSLLGGEQFF. CDR3 DNA: TGTGCCAGCAGCTTGCTAGGGGGTGAGCAGTTCTTC.